This TCR beta chain was identified in a study of cytomegalovirus exposure and HLA in healthy donors. Points from the study as a whole: Confirmation in vitro established that a few CMV-associated chains were specific for CMV antigens.

A word on this clone: Its antigen is not known.

The trim removed 1 base at V and 4 bases at J, leaving 0 bases unmatched. This CDR3 region has 13 residues. Germline CDR1 MGHRA, CDR2 YSYEKL. Both 60 Vbeta primers and 13 Jbeta primers went into the PCR. Sequencing was performed with immunoSEQ multiplex PCR; in TCRdb, only in-frame clones are kept and a portion is missing. Here the sample spans around 160,000 clones, 75% being singletons. The V gene is TRBV4-1, the J gene TRBJ2-7, with 8 bases that match TRBD1. The TCR originated in a male donor in good health and CMV-seronegative. The sample consisted of PBMCs. The CDR3, as DNA: TGCGCCAGCAGCCAAGGGACAGGGTACGAGCAGTACTTC. This codes for CASSQGTGYEQYF.